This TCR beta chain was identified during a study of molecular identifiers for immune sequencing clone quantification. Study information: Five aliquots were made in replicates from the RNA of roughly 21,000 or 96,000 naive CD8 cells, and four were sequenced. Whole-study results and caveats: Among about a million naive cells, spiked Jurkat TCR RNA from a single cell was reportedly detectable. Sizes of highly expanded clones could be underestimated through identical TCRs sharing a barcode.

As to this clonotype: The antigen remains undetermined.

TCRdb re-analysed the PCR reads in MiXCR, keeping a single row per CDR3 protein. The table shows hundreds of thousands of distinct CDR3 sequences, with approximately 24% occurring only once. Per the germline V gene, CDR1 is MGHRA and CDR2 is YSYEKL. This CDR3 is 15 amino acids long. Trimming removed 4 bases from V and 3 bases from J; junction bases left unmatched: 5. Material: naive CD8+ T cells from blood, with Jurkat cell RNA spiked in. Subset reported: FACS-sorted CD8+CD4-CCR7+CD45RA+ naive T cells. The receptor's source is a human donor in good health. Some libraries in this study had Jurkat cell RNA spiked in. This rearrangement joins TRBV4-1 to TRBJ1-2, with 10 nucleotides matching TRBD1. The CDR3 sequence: CASSPGTGDYYGYTF. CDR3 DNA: TGCGCCAGCAGCCCCGGGACAGGGGACTACTATGGCTACACCTTC.